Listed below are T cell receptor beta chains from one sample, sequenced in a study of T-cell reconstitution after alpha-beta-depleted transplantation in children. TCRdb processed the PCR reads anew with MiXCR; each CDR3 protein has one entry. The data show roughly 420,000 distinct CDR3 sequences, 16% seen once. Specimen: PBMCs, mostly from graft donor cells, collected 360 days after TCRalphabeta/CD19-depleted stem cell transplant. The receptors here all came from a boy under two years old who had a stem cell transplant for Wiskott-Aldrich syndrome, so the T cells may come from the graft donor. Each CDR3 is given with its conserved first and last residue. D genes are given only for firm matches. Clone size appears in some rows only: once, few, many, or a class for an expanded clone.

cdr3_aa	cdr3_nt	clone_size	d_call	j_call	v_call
CASARGTSENEQFF	TGTGCCAGCGCGAGGGGGACTAGCGAGAATGAGCAGTTCTTC	many	TRBD2	TRBJ2-1	TRBV12-3/TRBV12-4
CSSGGAGGLNEQFF	TGCAGCTCCGGAGGGGCGGGAGGGCTAAATGAGCAGTTCTTC	many	TRBD2	TRBJ2-1	TRBV29-1
CASSLELLTGELFF	TGCGCCAGCAGCTTGGAACTACTCACCGGGGAGCTGTTTTTT	-	-	TRBJ2-2	TRBV5-1
CSAGTSALNEQFF	TGCAGCGCGGGGACTAGCGCCCTCAATGAGCAGTTCTTC	-	TRBD2	TRBJ2-1	TRBV29-1
CASSIWTEGLNYEQYF	TGTGCCAGCAGTATCTGGACCGAGGGACTGAACTACGAGCAGTACTTC	few	-	TRBJ2-7	TRBV2
CASSLGGGGNTEAFF	TGTGCCAGCAGCTTAGGGGGCGGGGGGAACACTGAAGCTTTCTTT	few	-	TRBJ1-1	TRBV7-8
CAILLGESYNSPLHF	TGTGCCATCCTACTTGGGGAGTCCTATAATTCACCCCTCCACTTT	-	-	TRBJ1-6	TRBV7-9
CSVRGRVRETQYF	TGCAGCGTGAGGGGCAGGGTACGAGAGACCCAGTACTTC	few	-	TRBJ2-5	TRBV29-1
CASSLAVGTAYEQYF	TGTGCCAGCAGCTTGGCCGTAGGGACCGCATACGAGCAGTACTTC	-	-	TRBJ2-7	TRBV5-5
CASSPRGFLSYEQYF	TGTGCCAGCAGCCCCCGGGGCTTTCTATCCTACGAGCAGTACTTC	-	-	TRBJ2-7	TRBV3-1
CSMGGPPSETQYF	TGCAGTATGGGGGGGCCGCCATCAGAGACCCAGTACTTC	-	-	TRBJ2-5	TRBV20-1
CASSPTLGPQTGNTIYF	TGTGCCAGCAGCCCCACCCTTGGGCCTCAAACTGGAAACACCATATATTTT	-	-	TRBJ1-3	TRBV7-9
CASRRGQGSTGELFF	TGTGCCAGCAGGAGGGGTCAGGGTTCAACCGGGGAGCTGTTTTTT	few	-	TRBJ2-2	TRBV6-1
CASSSELGQGNMRAQYF	TGTGCCAGTAGTAGCGAACTGGGACAGGGTAACATGAGGGCCCAGTACTTC	-	TRBD1	TRBJ2-5	TRBV19
CASSYRGATGANVLTF	TGTGCCAGCAGTTACCGGGGGGCGACCGGGGCCAACGTCCTGACTTTC	few	-	TRBJ2-6	TRBV6-2/TRBV6-3
CASSLAGGHNEQFF	TGCGCCAGCAGCCTAGCGGGGGGCCACAATGAGCAGTTCTTC	-	TRBD2	TRBJ2-1	TRBV5-1
CATSDPSGASYGYTF	TGTGCCACCAGTGACCCTAGCGGTGCCTCATATGGCTACACCTTC	-	-	TRBJ1-2	TRBV24-1
CASSVGVSGVYEQYF	TGTGCCAGCAGCGTAGGGGTTAGCGGCGTCTACGAGCAGTACTTC	-	-	TRBJ2-7	TRBV9
CASTRTGGTYEQYF	TGTGCCAGCACCCGAACAGGGGGTACCTACGAGCAGTACTTC	few	TRBD1	TRBJ2-7	TRBV2
CASSLRLARETQYF	TGTGCCAGCAGCTTAAGACTAGCGCGGGAGACCCAGTACTTC	-	TRBD2	TRBJ2-5	TRBV7-2
CSGTSGTNEQFF	TGCAGTGGGACTAGTGGAACGAATGAGCAGTTCTTC	few	TRBD2	TRBJ2-1	TRBV20-1
CASSGSSRNSPLHF	TGTGCCAGCAGTGGTAGCAGCAGAAATTCACCCCTCCACTTT	few	-	TRBJ1-6	TRBV7-9
CASSLAPGLGYEQYF	TGTGCCAGCAGCTTAGCCCCGGGACTCGGCTACGAGCAGTACTTC	few	-	TRBJ2-7	TRBV11-2
CASRRDIAKNIQYF	TGCGCCAGCAGAAGGGATATAGCCAAAAACATTCAGTACTTC	few	-	TRBJ2-4	TRBV5-1
CASSADWGGPSPSDTQYF	TGTGCCAGCAGTGCAGACTGGGGTGGCCCCTCCCCCTCAGATACGCAGTATTTT	many	-	TRBJ2-3	TRBV28
CASSLAGLGTDTQYF	TGTGCCAGCAGCTTAGCGGGACTAGGCACAGATACGCAGTATTTT	few	TRBD2	TRBJ2-3	TRBV7-2
CATSREKGTYEQYF	TGTGCCACCAGCAGAGAAAAGGGGACCTACGAGCAGTACTTC	-	-	TRBJ2-7	TRBV15
CSARPPGGGSYNEQFF	TGCAGTGCTAGACCCCCCGGAGGGGGCTCCTACAATGAGCAGTTCTTC	-	-	TRBJ2-1	TRBV20-1
CASSLGGATSSYEQYF	TGTGCCAGCAGCTTAGGGGGGGCTACTAGCTCCTACGAGCAGTACTTC	few	-	TRBJ2-7	TRBV7-2
CASSPLGATPISPLHF	TGTGCCAGCTCACCACTCGGGGCTACTCCCATTTCACCCCTCCACTTT	few	-	TRBJ1-6	TRBV18
CASSYEGSGANVLTF	TGTGCCAGCAGTTATGAGGGGTCTGGGGCCAACGTCCTGACTTTC	few	-	TRBJ2-6	TRBV6-5
CASKDRGRAFF	TGCGCCAGCAAGGATAGGGGAAGAGCTTTCTTT	-	-	TRBJ1-1	TRBV10-2
CASTPAGSYNEQFF	TGTGCCAGCACCCCGGCGGGGTCCTACAATGAGCAGTTCTTC	few	-	TRBJ2-1	TRBV12-3/TRBV12-4